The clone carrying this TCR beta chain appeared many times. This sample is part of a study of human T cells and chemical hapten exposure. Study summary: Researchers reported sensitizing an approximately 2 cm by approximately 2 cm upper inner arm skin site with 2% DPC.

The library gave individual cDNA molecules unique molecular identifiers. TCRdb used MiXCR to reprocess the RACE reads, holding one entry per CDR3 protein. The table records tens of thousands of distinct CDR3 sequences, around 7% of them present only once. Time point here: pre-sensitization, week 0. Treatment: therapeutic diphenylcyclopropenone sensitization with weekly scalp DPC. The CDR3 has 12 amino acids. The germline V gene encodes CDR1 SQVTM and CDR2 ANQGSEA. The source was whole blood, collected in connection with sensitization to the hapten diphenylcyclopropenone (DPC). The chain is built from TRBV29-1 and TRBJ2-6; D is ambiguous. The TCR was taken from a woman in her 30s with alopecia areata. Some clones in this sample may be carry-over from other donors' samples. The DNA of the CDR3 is TGCGGTGTTCGGTCTGGGGCCAACGTCCTGACTTTC. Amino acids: CGVRSGANVLTF.